This TCR beta chain was obtained from a study of response to subunit inactivated influenza vaccine. Points from the study as a whole: The authors suggested that every seasonal influenza vaccination recruits few new T cells.

MiXCR was run by TCRdb on the RT-PCR reads, yielding one entry per CDR3 protein. The sample carries about 190,000 distinct CDR3 sequences, around 14% recorded once. The junction had 10 bases not matched to a gene; V was cut back by 5 bases and J by 4 bases. The CDR3 has 15 amino acids. This clonotype was detected only a few times. Its antigen is unidentified. The sequences come from CD8+ T cells sorted from PBMCs, collected roughly 5 days after vaccination. This rearrangement joins TRBV12-3 or TRBV12-4 to TRBJ1-2, with 7 bases matching TRBD1. The receptor's source is a man aged 45 to 65 who received an inactivated influenza vaccine. The CDR3 spells CASSEQGIGGYGYTF. The CDR3, as DNA: TGTGCCAGCAGTGAACAGGGGATTGGCGGCTATGGCTACACCTTC.